This entry lists 29 T cell receptor beta chains sequenced from one sample in a study of Ad26.COV2.S vaccination and SARS-CoV-2 variants (dated by TCRdb to the early 2020s). The method was the immunoSEQ multiplex PCR assay. TCRdb limited this immuneACCESS table to in-frame rearrangements with V and J called. A share of clones is missing; checked studies link under half to unresolved V genes, and the rest is unexplained. The sample yields around 450,000 clones; nearly 90% were counted once. Approximately 2.5% of the sample lies in the top ten. The treatment or condition label, read with the paper, signifies: some 20 received Ad26.COV2.S at low or high dose, single or two shots; 5 received placebo; per-sample allocation not given. For vaccine and placebo recipients, repertoires were sequenced using samples collected on day 63 after the first injection. The sample here was peripheral blood, taken in a trial of Ad26.COV2.S vaccine versus placebo. These receptor sequences come from a person aged 18-65 years who received the Ad26.COV2.S COVID-19 vaccine or a placebo.

The rearrangement joins TRBV5-5 to TRBJ1-4; tentative D call: TRBD1 (5 bases). Trimming removed 4 bases from V and 8 bases from J, with 15 bases in between. The CDR3 is made up of 14 amino acids. Germline CDR1 SGHKS, CDR2 YYEKEE (reference sequence). CDR3 loop: CASSAGGTGEKLFF. In DNA, the CDR3 is TGTGCCAGCAGCGCGGGGGGTACCGGGGAAAAACTGTTTTTT.

This rearrangement joins TRBV18 to TRBJ2-1; 7 bases line up with TRBD1. CDR1 is KGHSH and CDR2 is LQKENI in the germline V gene. The CDR3 runs to 16 residues. V gave up 2 bases and J gave up 8 bases; unmatched junction bases: 12. The CDR3 loop is CASSPKLTQGYDEQFF. The CDR3 DNA follows: TGTGCCAGCTCACCAAAATTGACACAGGGGTATGATGAGCAGTTCTTC.

V and J are TRBV27 and TRBJ2-7, with D possibly TRBD2 on 7 matching bases. The CDR3 extends over 16 amino acids. V lost 1 base and J 0 bases, leaving 13 bases between the germline ends. The germline V gene has CDR1 MNHEY and CDR2 SMNVEV (reference sequence). DNA for the CDR3: TGTGCCAGCAGTTTATGGGCGGGGGCGTACTCCTACGAGCAGTACTTC. Its translation is CASSLWAGAYSYEQYF.

This clone was picked up one time. V usage is TRBV7-2 and J usage is TRBJ2-5; 7 bases are a match to TRBD2. The germline V gene encodes CDR1 SGHTA and CDR2 FQGNSA. This CDR3 has 15 amino acids. V lost 3 bases to trimming and J lost 2 bases; unmatched junction nucleotides: 6. The CDR3 nucleotides are TGTGCCAGCAGCTTCCAGCGGGGCGAACAAGAGACCCAGTACTTC. This sequence encodes CASSFQRGEQETQYF.

CDR3 amino acids: CASSLVGSMGNTGELFF. CDR3 DNA sequence: TGTGCCAGCAGCTTAGTAGGCAGCATGGGAAACACCGGGGAGCTGTTTTTT. The rearrangement uses TRBV13 and TRBJ2-2; D remains unclear. The germline CDR1 and CDR2 sequences are PRHDT and FYEKMQ (reference sequence). The germline V and J ends were trimmed by 1 base and 2 bases, with 14 bases remaining between them. CDR3 length equals 17 residues.

The chain recombines TRBV7-9 with TRBJ2-5; TRBD2 aligns across 8 bases. The germline gives CDR1 SEHNR, CDR2 FQNEAQ (reference sequence). V lost 8 bases to trimming and J lost 5 bases; unmatched junction nucleotides: 10. The CDR3 contains 14 residues. The CDR3 sequence: CASRPWTGGETQYF. The CDR3 DNA follows: TGTGCCAGCCGACCATGGACGGGAGGGGAGACCCAGTACTTC. Using reference TRBV7-9 and TRBJ2-5 for the parts outside the CDR3, the full variable domain is DTGVSQNPRHKITKRGQNVTFRCDPISEHNRLYWYRQTLGQGPEFLTYFQNEAQLEKSRLLSDRFSAERPKGSFSTLEIQRTEQGDSAMYLCASRPWTGGETQYFGPGTRLLVL.

The chain uses TRBV11-3 and TRBJ2-4; possibly TRBD1 or TRBD2 for D (5 bases each). Germline V CDR1 and CDR2: SGHNT, YENEEA. V was cut by 5 bases and J by 0 bases, with 20 bases left in between. The CDR3 consists of 18 residues. The CDR3 reads CASSRDGRWSIAKNIQYF. The CDR3 DNA reads TGTGCCAGCAGCCGGGACGGTCGGTGGTCGATAGCCAAAAACATTCAGTACTTC.

The rearrangement joins TRBV19 to TRBJ1-1; 8 bases match TRBD1. With 9 bases clipped from V and 1 base from J, the junction kept 1 base outside the gene matches. The CDR3 runs to 12 residues. Germline CDR1 LNHDA, CDR2 SQIVND (reference sequence). The CDR3 protein is CASGTGNTEAFF. In nucleotides, the CDR3 is TGTGCCAGCGGGACAGGGAACACTGAAGCTTTCTTT.

This chain's CDR3 is CASSLGQVNTEAFF. The CDR3 DNA follows: TGTGCCAGCAGCTTGGGACAGGTAAACACTGAAGCTTTCTTT. The J gene is TRBJ1-1, the V gene TRBV7-9, with 8 bases fitting TRBD1. The ends lost 3 bases at V and 2 bases at J; junction bases unmatched: 2. Germline V gene sequence: CDR1 SEHNR, CDR2 FQNEAQ (reference sequence). The CDR3 contains 14 residues. The full variable domain, rest sourced from reference TRBV7-9 and TRBJ1-1, is DTGVSQNPRHKITKRGQNVTFRCDPISEHNRLYWYRQTLGQGPEFLTYFQNEAQLEKSRLLSDRFSAERPKGSFSTLEIQRTEQGDSAMYLCASSLGQVNTEAFFGQGTRLTVV.

The V and J genes are TRBV5-4 and TRBJ2-5, with 8 bases identical to TRBD1. This CDR3 is 15 amino acids long. The V gene end was trimmed by 4 bases and the J gene end by 0 bases; junction bases not matched to a gene: 5. Germline CDR1 reads SGHNT; CDR2 reads YYREEE (reference sequence). The CDR3 region has the DNA TGTGCCAGCAGCCAGCCGACAGGGGACCAAGAGACCCAGTACTTC. This gives the protein CASSQPTGDQETQYF.

This rearrangement joins TRBV20-1 to TRBJ1-4; 7 nucleotides match TRBD1. Germline V gene data show CDR1 as DFQATT and CDR2 as SNEGSKA (reference sequence). Germline trimming cut 3 bases from V and 4 bases from J; bases unmatched to any gene: 8. The CDR3 has 15 residues. This CDR3 is CSASSTGALNEKLFF. The CDR3 coding sequence is TGCAGTGCTAGTTCTACAGGGGCCCTTAATGAAAAACTGTTTTTT.

The J gene is TRBJ2-5, the V gene TRBV11-2; 11 bases agree with TRBD2. The CDR3 is 16 residues long. V gave up 1 base and J gave up 1 base; unmatched junction bases: 2. The germline CDR1 and CDR2 sequences are SGHAT and FQNNGV. DNA of the CDR3: TGTGCCAGCAGCTTAGGTAGCGGGGGGGCCCAAGAGACCCAGTACTTC. This encodes CASSLGSGGAQETQYF.

V and J are TRBV5-1 and TRBJ2-1, with 8 bases fitting TRBD1. CDR3 length: 15 residues. Germline CDR1 and CDR2: SGHRS and YFSETQ. V lost 4 bases and J lost 9; bases outside the gene matches: 12. The chain's CDR3 is CASSPWVQGATEQFF. CDR3 coding DNA: TGCGCCAGCAGCCCCTGGGTCCAGGGGGCAACTGAGCAGTTCTTC.

This clone was counted only a few times. The chain employs TRBV2 and TRBJ2-7; the D gene could be TRBD1 or TRBD2 (5 bases each). The CDR3 is made up of 12 amino acids. The V gene lost 6 bases and the J gene lost 5 bases, with 11 bases spanning the gap. The germline CDR1 and CDR2 sequences are SNHLY and FYNNEI. The CDR3 spells CASRGPGHEQYF. The CDR3 nucleotides read TGTGCCAGCAGGGGACCCGGACACGAGCAGTACTTC.

This chain uses TRBV5-4 with TRBJ2-1, with a weak D call TRBD1 (5 bases). Deletions cut 4 bases from V and 10 bases from J, with 15 bases between. Per germline, CDR1 SGHNT and CDR2 YYREEE (reference sequence). The CDR3 runs to 13 residues. CDR3 protein: CASSIRGVWEQFF. The CDR3 nucleotides are TGTGCCAGCAGCATTAGGGGCGTATGGGAGCAGTTCTTC.

This chain links TRBV30 with TRBJ2-1; possible D gene TRBD2, 6 bases. The CDR3 has 15 residues. V dropped 2 bases and J dropped 9 bases, with 20 bases sitting between them. Germline V lookup: CDR1 GTSNPN, CDR2 SVGIG (reference sequence). The CDR3 bases are TGTGCCTGGAGTACGGGACTGGAGGGAGGAGGTGAGCAGTTCTTC. Translation: CAWSTGLEGGGEQFF.

The rearrangement links TRBV7-2 to TRBJ2-5, with D possibly being TRBD2 (6 bases). CDR1 is SGHTA and CDR2 is FQGNSA in the germline V gene. The CDR3 spans 14 residues. Trimming removed 2 bases from V and 2 bases from J, with 9 bases in between. The CDR3 sequence: CASSLTRGQETQYF. The CDR3 nucleotides read TGTGCCAGCAGCTTAACTCGGGGGCAAGAGACCCAGTACTTC.

In this sample, this clone turned up once. V gene TRBV7-2 combines with J gene TRBJ2-2; D gene unclear. Deletions cut 4 bases from V and 4 bases from J, with 7 bases between. The CDR3 covers 13 residues. In germline, CDR1 is SGHTA, CDR2 FQGNSA. The CDR3 sequence: CASSSMVTGELFF. CDR3 nucleotides: TGTGCCAGCAGCTCCATGGTCACCGGGGAGCTGTTTTTT.

The genes are TRBV19 and TRBJ1-6, with a weak D call TRBD1 (5 bases). The germline V gene has CDR1 LNHDA and CDR2 SQIVND (reference sequence). Between the trimmed V and J ends, which lost 2 bases and 1 base, there was a span of 15 bases. The CDR3 length is 18 residues. The CDR3 DNA reads as TGTGCCAGTAGTATACGGGGGACCCGAGGGTCCTATAATTCACCCCTCCACTTT. Amino acids: CASSIRGTRGSYNSPLHF. The variable domain in full, completed from reference TRBV19 and TRBJ1-6, reads DGGITQSPKYLFRKEGQNVTLSCEQNLNHDAMYWYRQDPGQGLRLIYYSQIVNDFQKGDIAEGYSVSREKKESFPLTVTSAQKNPTAFYLCASSIRGTRGSYNSPLHFGNGTRLTVT.

This clone has only a few counts. The chain couples TRBV30 to TRBJ1-4, with 9 bases that match TRBD1. The CDR3 consists of 15 residues. From germline, CDR1 is GTSNPN and CDR2 SVGIG (reference sequence). V trimming: 3 bases; J trimming: 3 bases; junction bases outside the gene matches: 5. The CDR3: CAWRDRGRSNEKLFF. The CDR3 bases are TGTGCCTGGAGGGACAGGGGAAGGTCTAATGAAAAACTGTTTTTT.

The chain uses TRBV28 and TRBJ2-6; D not certain. Germline V gives CDR1 MDHEN, CDR2 SYDVKM. CDR3 length: 14 residues. Trimming left V 7 bases short and J 2 bases short, with 9 bases between. This CDR3 reads CASMLVAGANVLTF. In DNA form, the CDR3 reads TGTGCCAGCATGTTAGTGGCTGGGGCCAACGTCCTGACTTTC. Full variable domain (missing parts from reference TRBV28 and TRBJ2-6): DVKVTQSSRYLVKRTGEKVFLECVQDMDHENMFWYRQDPGLGLRLIYFSYDVKMKEKGDIPEGYSVSREKKERFSLILESASTNQTSMYLCASMLVAGANVLTFGAGSRLTVL.

This chain connects TRBV27 to TRBJ1-1, with 9 bases lining up with TRBD1. The V gene end was trimmed by 5 bases and the J gene end by 8 bases; junction bases not matched to a gene: 6. The length of the CDR3 is 13 residues. Germline V gene sequence: CDR1 MNHEY, CDR2 SMNVEV (reference sequence). CDR3 loop: CASSPDRGREAFF. The CDR3 DNA reads TGTGCCAGCAGTCCCGACAGGGGGAGAGAAGCTTTCTTT.

J is TRBJ2-6 and V is TRBV15; D is uncertain. Looked up from germline, CDR1 is LNHNV and CDR2 is YYDKDF (reference sequence). Trimming took off 3 bases at V and 0 bases at J, with 6 bases between the two ends. The CDR3 spans 15 residues. The CDR3 loop reads CATSSRASGANVLTF. The CDR3 bases are TGTGCCACCAGCAGTCGAGCCTCTGGGGCCAACGTCCTGACTTTC.

The chain employs TRBV6-6 and TRBJ2-7; D not certain. The V end lost 8 bases, the J end lost 4 bases, and 9 bases lay between the germline ends. CDR3 length: 11 residues. Germline V gene data show CDR1 as MNHNY and CDR2 as SVGAGI (reference sequence). The CDR3 here is CASGLPYEQYF. The DNA of the CDR3 is TGTGCCAGCGGGCTCCCTTACGAGCAGTACTTC.

Here the CDR3 DNA reads TGTGCCAGCAGCTTAGGGGCCACTAGGGGAGATACGCAGTATTTT. Protein sequence: CASSLGATRGDTQYF. The chain couples TRBV7-9 to TRBJ2-3; D may correspond to TRBD1 or TRBD2 (5 bases each). The ends were cut back, 1 base at V and 5 bases at J, with 13 bases in the middle. This CDR3 spans 15 amino acids. Germline V lookup: CDR1 SEHNR, CDR2 FQNEAQ (reference sequence).

The chain carries TRBV6-6 and TRBJ2-1; D is possibly TRBD2 (6 bases). Trimming removed 2 bases from V and 8 bases from J, with 16 bases in between. This CDR3 is 15 amino acids long. Germline assignment: CDR1 MNHNY and CDR2 SVGAGI (reference sequence). The CDR3 is CASSYDGGSGDEQFF. The DNA for the CDR3 is TGTGCCAGCAGTTACGATGGGGGGTCGGGCGATGAGCAGTTCTTC.

This sequence joins TRBV6-5 and TRBJ1-6; 7 bases line up with TRBD1. The ends lost 6 bases at V and 5 bases at J; junction bases unmatched: 4. CDR1 is MNHEY, CDR2 SVGAGI, per germline. This CDR3 comprises 14 residues. CDR3 DNA: TGTGCCAGCAGACTAACAGGGGATAATTCACCCCTCCACTTT. Translating gives CASRLTGDNSPLHF.

The rearrangement joins TRBV4-1 to TRBJ2-1; D might be TRBD1 or TRBD2, each matching 5 bases. The CDR3 totals 18 residues. The V gene lost 2 bases and the J gene lost 0 bases, with 17 bases spanning the gap. CDR1 and CDR2 (germline): MGHRA, YSYEKL. CDR3 loop: CASSQNPAPGSSYNEQFF. CDR3 in DNA: TGCGCCAGCAGCCAAAACCCCGCCCCAGGGAGCTCCTACAATGAGCAGTTCTTC.

V is TRBV27 and J is TRBJ2-5, with D possibly matching TRBD2 (6 bases). Trimming pared 2 bases from V and 3 bases from J, leaving 10 bases between. CDR1 and CDR2 from the germline V gene are MNHEY and SMNVEV (reference sequence). The length of the CDR3 is 14 residues. The CDR3 spells CASSLGRREETQYF. The CDR3 coding sequence is TGTGCCAGCAGTTTAGGGAGGCGGGAAGAGACCCAGTACTTC.